This TCR beta chain stems from a study of T-cell reconstitution after alpha-beta-depleted transplantation in children. Notes on the study in general: Newly made T cells mostly supplied T-cell counts and diversity one year after transplant. It was reported that alpha-beta T cells came from several hundred expanded graft clones (about two months after transplant). The study traced high day-60 TCRbeta diversity in some patients to surviving recipient T cells and thymic progenitors.

CDR3 length: 14 amino acids. Deletions cut 2 bases from V and 7 bases from J, with 14 bases between. Germline V CDR1 and CDR2: SGHTA, FQGTGA. This clonotype turned up a few times. The antigen is not known. Unique molecular identifiers were used in preparing the TCRbeta library. Each CDR3 protein gets one entry after TCRdb re-called the PCR reads with MiXCR. The table has approximately 1,000,000 distinct CDR3 sequences, about 29% seen once. This chain links TRBV7-3 with TRBJ2-5; D ambiguous. This receptor was obtained from a boy in the first two years of life who had a stem cell transplant for SCID, so the T cells may come from the graft donor. Sequences were derived from PBMCs, mostly from graft donor cells, sampled 360 days after TCRalphabeta/CD19-depleted stem cell transplant. This CDR3 is CASSLYGGIGTQYF. DNA for the CDR3: TGTGCCAGCAGCTTATATGGTGGGATCGGGACCCAGTACTTC.